This T cell receptor beta chain came from a study of Ad26.COV2.S vaccination and SARS-CoV-2 variants. Overall study context: Participant was drawn from the COV1001 Ad26.COV2.S trial arm. Recipients of Ad26.COV2.S got it intramuscularly, once or twice 56 days apart. Study-wide results and caveats: Spike-specific TCR breadth was greater after Ad26.COV2.S than placebo. TCR breadth and depth estimates may have understated total T cell responses.

This CDR3 region has 15 residues. The germline V gene has CDR1 SGDLS and CDR2 YYNGEE. V was trimmed by 0 bases and J by 2 bases, leaving 11 bases between them. The method was immunoSEQ multiplex PCR; TCRdb's version includes in-frame clones alone and lacks a portion of them. The table lists about 430,000 clones, approximately 92% of them singletons, with roughly an eighth in the top ten. Treatment defined: roughly 20 received Ad26.COV2.S at low or high dose, single or two shots; about 5 received placebo; per-sample allocation not given. Repertoires come from day 63 after the first vaccine or placebo injection. To note about this clone: The antigen remains unidentified.

This clonotype originated in a person between 18 and 60 years old who received the Ad26.COV2.S COVID-19 vaccine or a placebo. V is TRBV9 and J is TRBJ1-2, with TRBD1 as a possible D gene (6 bases). The sample consisted of peripheral blood, taken in a trial of Ad26.COV2.S vaccine versus placebo. The CDR3: CASSVDPGANYGYTF. CDR3 nucleotides: TGTGCCAGCAGCGTAGATCCGGGGGCGAACTATGGCTACACCTTC. Full variable domain (remainder filled in from reference TRBV9 and TRBJ1-2): DSGVTQTPKHLITATGQRVTLRCSPRSGDLSVYWYQQSLDQGLQFLIQYYNGEERAKGNILERFSAQQFPDLHSELNLSSLELGDSALYFCASSVDPGANYGYTFGSGTRLTVV.